This record looks at one T cell receptor (beta chain) sequence and its context. Its antigen is undetermined. This entry comes from a study of CD8 T cells in ankylosing spondylitis. Whole-study findings and limits: Apparently characteristic of ankylosing spondylitis blood was a TCR beta motif (under ten highly homologous variants).

Germline V gene sequence: CDR1 MNHEY, CDR2 SVGAGI. This CDR3 comprises 14 residues. The V gene lost 2 bases and the J gene lost 2 bases, with 9 bases spanning the gap. It was by quantitative 5'-RACE with molecular barcodes that TCR beta libraries were made. TCRdb re-derived calls from the 5' RACE reads in MiXCR, one entry per CDR3 protein. The sample lists some 450,000 distinct CDR3 sequences, 17% occurring once. This TCR was recovered from a male donor with ankylosing spondylitis. The gene calls are TRBV6-5 and TRBJ1-2, with D uncertain. The sample taken for sequencing was blood, either unsorted or a sorted T cell fraction (not recorded which). CDR3 coding DNA: TGTGCCAGCAGTTACGGCTCGGGAAACTATGGCTACACCTTC. Its translation is CASSYGSGNYGYTF.